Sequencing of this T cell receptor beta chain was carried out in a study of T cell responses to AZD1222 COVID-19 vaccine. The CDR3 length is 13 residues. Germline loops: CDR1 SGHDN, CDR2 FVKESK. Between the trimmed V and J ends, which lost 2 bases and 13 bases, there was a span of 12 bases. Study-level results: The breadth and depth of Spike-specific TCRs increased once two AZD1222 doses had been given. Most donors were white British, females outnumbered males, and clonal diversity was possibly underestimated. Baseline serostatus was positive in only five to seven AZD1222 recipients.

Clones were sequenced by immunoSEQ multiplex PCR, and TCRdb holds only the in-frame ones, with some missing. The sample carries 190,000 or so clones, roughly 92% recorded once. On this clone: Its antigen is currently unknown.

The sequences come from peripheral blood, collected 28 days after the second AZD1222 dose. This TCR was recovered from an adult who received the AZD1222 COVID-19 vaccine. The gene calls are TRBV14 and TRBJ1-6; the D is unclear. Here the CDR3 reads CASSQNTHSPLHF. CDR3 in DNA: TGTGCCAGCAGCCAAAATACCCACAGTCCCCTCCACTTT.